This entry is about one TCR beta chain. As yet, its antigen is unknown. Not enrolled were patients with uncontrolled infection, other autoimmune disease, pregnancy or lactation. The source material, RNA transcripts, was used to amplify TCR beta CDR3 regions. The study used the HTBI primer set for a first-round RT-PCR of the TCR CDR3. TCRdb recomputed calls from the multiplex PCR reads with MiXCR, one row per CDR3 protein. This table has approximately 590,000 distinct CDR3 sequences, 46% appearing once. The source of the sample is a study of T cells in Graves' hyperthyroidism and ophthalmopathy. The CDR3 extends over 13 amino acids. The germline V gene encodes CDR1 SGDLS and CDR2 YYNGEE. Trimming took off 0 bases at V and 4 bases at J, with 4 bases between the two ends. Findings of the study overall: A 13 V-J model separated ophthalmopathy from stable hyperthyroidism.

Input material: peripheral blood or thyroid tissue (not recorded which). The J gene is TRBJ1-4, the V gene TRBV9, with no clear D. This sequence was found in a woman under 30 with Graves' hyperthyroidism. CDR3 protein: CASSVDINEKLFF. CDR3 DNA: TGTGCCAGCAGCGTAGACATTAATGAAAAACTGTTTTTT.